This T cell receptor beta chain was documented in a study of molecular identifiers for immune sequencing clone quantification. For the study at large: The replicates split RNA from around 18,000 or 91,000 naive CD8 cells five ways and sequenced four. Findings and limits, study-wide: In CMV-specific effectors, clones above 20 copies held over 99% of molecules; naive, under 1%. Barcode sharing among identical TCR molecules could make large clones appear smaller.

The V end lost 3 bases, the J end lost 4 bases, and 13 bases lay between the germline ends. Germline CDR1 reads SEHNR; CDR2 reads FQNEAQ (reference sequence). The CDR3 contains 15 residues. This clonotype was picked up one time. Its specificity is not known. A much more abundant neighbour one base away suggests this may be a read error. No conserved phenylalanine or tryptophan is present at the end of the CDR3, so a read error is the likely explanation. As previously described, bulk TCR libraries were made using listed TCR primers. TCRdb reanalysed the PCR reads using MiXCR and keeps one entry per CDR3 protein. Of approximately 680,000 distinct CDR3 sequences in the sample, about 25% are singletons; the top ten hold about 0.81%.

The sequence derives from a human donor in good health. Some libraries in this study had Jurkat cell RNA spiked in. This chain uses TRBV7-9 with TRBJ1-3; D gene ambiguous. The sample consisted of naive CD8+ T cells from blood, with Jurkat cell RNA spiked in. As to subset: FACS-sorted CD8+CD4-CCR7+CD45RA+ naive T cells. Here the CDR3 reads CASSFPAPDGNTIYL. The CDR3, as DNA: TGTGCCAGCAGCTTCCCCGCCCCGGACGGAAACACCATATATCTT.